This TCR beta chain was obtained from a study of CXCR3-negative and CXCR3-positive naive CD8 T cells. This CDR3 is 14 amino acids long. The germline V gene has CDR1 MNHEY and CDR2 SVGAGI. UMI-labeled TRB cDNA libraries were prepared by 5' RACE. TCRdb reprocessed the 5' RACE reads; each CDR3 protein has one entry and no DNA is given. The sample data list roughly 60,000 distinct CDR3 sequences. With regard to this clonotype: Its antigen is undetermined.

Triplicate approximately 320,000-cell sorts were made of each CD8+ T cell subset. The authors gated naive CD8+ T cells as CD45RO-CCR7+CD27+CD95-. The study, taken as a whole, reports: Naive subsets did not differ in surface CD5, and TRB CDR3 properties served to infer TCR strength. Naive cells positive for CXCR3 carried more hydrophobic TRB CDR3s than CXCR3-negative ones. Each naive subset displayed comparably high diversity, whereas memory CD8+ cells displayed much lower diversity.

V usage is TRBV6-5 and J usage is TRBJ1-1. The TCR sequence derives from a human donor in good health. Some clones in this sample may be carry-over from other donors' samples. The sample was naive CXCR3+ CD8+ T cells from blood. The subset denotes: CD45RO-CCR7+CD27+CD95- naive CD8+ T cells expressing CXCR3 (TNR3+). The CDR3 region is CASSPMEGSTEAFF.